These 3 T cell receptor beta chains share one sample of origin, sequenced in a study of T and B cells in COVID-19 patients. TRB was amplified from around 250-460 ng of blood genomic DNA. Multiplex PCR with BIOMED2 TRB-A/B primer pools amplified TRB rearrangements. In TCRdb, the multiplex PCR reads were re-called with MiXCR into one record per CDR3 protein. The data show about 13,000 distinct CDR3 sequences, around 25% seen once. Sequencing input: blood. The receptors derive from a human donor who had recovered from COVID-19.

This clonotype was counted a few times. The chain combines TRBV12-3 or TRBV12-4 with TRBJ1-1; weak D call: TRBD1 (6 bases). The V end lost 5 bases, the J end lost 0 bases, and 13 bases lay between the germline ends. This CDR3 comprises 15 residues. Here the CDR3 DNA reads TGTGCCAGCAGTATACAGGGAGCGATGAACACTGAAGCTTTCTTT. This translates into CASSIQGAMNTEAFF.

The sample holds many counts of this clonotype. The chain recombines TRBV6-2 or TRBV6-3 with TRBJ2-1; D is possibly TRBD1 (6 bases). There are 15 residues in the CDR3. Germline lookup yields CDR1 MNHEY and CDR2 SVGEGT. Trimming stripped 2 bases from V and 0 bases from J, with 8 bases between. The CDR3 region is CASSYRDISYNEQFF. The CDR3, as DNA: TGTGCCAGCAGTTACCGGGACATCTCCTACAATGAGCAGTTCTTC.

The sample holds a few counts of this clonotype. The CDR3 loop reads CASRRVLAGWQLGGQYF. CDR3 sequence (DNA): TGTGCCAGCAGGAGGGTGCTAGCGGGCTGGCAGCTGGGGGGCCAGTACTTC. This chain connects TRBV27 to TRBJ2-5; TRBD2 matches 8 bases. The CDR3 is 17 amino acids. Trimming removed 6 bases from V and 10 bases from J; junction bases left unmatched: 22. Looked up from germline, CDR1 is MNHEY and CDR2 is SMNVEV (reference sequence).